The subject of this entry is one TCR beta chain. Its recognized antigen is unknown. Compared with germline, one end of the junction differs, possibly owing to a read error. The data originate from a study of post-analysis software for immune sequencing data (dated by TCRdb to about 2015). Regarding the research as a whole: Relapsing-remitting, secondary progressive and progressive-relapsing multiple sclerosis were recorded as disease courses, and subtype annotation was lacking for some patients. The patient repertoires were compared against 11 previously published healthy control repertoires obtained from donors aged 6 to 25 years. A subset of samples was prepared in parallel using single-end sample barcoding, then pooled and co-amplified after Illumina adapter ligation.

Libraries were made using PCR. TCRdb names Illumina HiSeq 2500 as the instrument used. To reduce PCR and sequencing biases, unique molecular identifiers were incorporated into the TCR beta cDNA libraries. Roughly 500,000 cDNA molecules were obtained per 1 to 10 million input T cells, so each molecule approximated one T cell. The same protocol used for the earlier healthy control dataset was applied to prepare and sequence the patient libraries. Samples belonging to the same batch were prepared together, multiplexed and sequenced on a shared HiSeq lane. Turning to the authors' computational methods: Raw barcoded reads were processed with MIGEC, discarding single-read molecular identifier groups before consensus assembly and CDR3 extraction. VDJtools was used for post-analysis of the clonotype tables, and diversity was normalized by down-sampling every dataset to the size of the smallest sample. To correct batch-related cross-sample contamination, repertoire overlap clustering matched CDR3 amino acid sequences but not nucleotide sequences. TCRdb applied fastp at Q25 and MiXCR to the public reads, then kept only in-frame beta chains. Rows with a matching CDR3 protein are joined into one entry that keeps the most common DNA and genes. None of the V and J calls come from the authors' own analysis; TCRdb made them. The sample profile shows about 380,000 distinct CDR3 sequences; less than 35% of them were found once. The ten largest make up about an eighth of the sample.

The research as a whole found: Direct clustering with F measure revealed strong co-clustering of samples prepared in the same batch, which led to a batch-effect correction. Normalized Chao1 diversity was significantly lower in multiple sclerosis patients than controls, suggesting substantial peripheral T-cell clonal expansion. The multiple sclerosis patient group was slightly younger than the control group.

TCR beta repertoires were profiled from peripheral blood of about a dozen young patients with multiple sclerosis to demonstrate the VDJtools post-analysis software. The patients with multiple sclerosis were children and adolescents between roughly 6 and 16 years of age. The sequenced sample was blood. The TCR sequence derives from a girl between 10 and 17 years old with multiple sclerosis.

The CDR3 region has the sequence CAGSHGQGANQPQHF. In nucleotides, the sequence is TGTGCCGGCAGTCACGGACAGGGGGCCAATCAGCCCCAGCATTTT. The rearranged segments are TRBV12-3 or TRBV12-4 and TRBJ1-5; the central 11 bases match TRBD1. Spanning cysteine to phenylalanine, the CDR3 consists of 15 amino acids. Only the CDR3 DNA stays, 45 bases, in frame from base 1.